The 14 T cell receptor beta chains in this list originate from one sample, sequenced in a study of control samples from healthy donors and cancer patients. The protocol was immunoSEQ multiplex PCR, while the TCRdb copy is restricted to in-frame clones and leaves out a portion. This table has under 300,000 clones, roughly 87% appearing once. Sequences were obtained from PBMCs. Source of these receptors: an older woman with lung cancer.

The rearrangement uses TRBV14 and TRBJ2-7; TRBD2 matches at 11 bases. This CDR3 is built from 16 residues. Trimming cost V 4 bases and J 2 bases; bases outside gene matches: 7. CDR1 is SGHDN and CDR2 is FVKESK in the germline V gene. CDR3: CASSLGLAGGPYEQYF. DNA for the CDR3: TGTGCCAGCAGCCTGGGCCTAGCGGGGGGCCCCTACGAGCAGTACTTC.

This chain joins TRBV11-3 and TRBJ2-1, with D maybe TRBD2 (5 bases). The CDR3 has 13 residues. The V and J ends lost 2 bases and 8 bases respectively, with 10 bases between them. Germline V CDR1 and CDR2: SGHNT, YENEEA. CDR3 loop: CASSLNSGDEQFF. CDR3 coding DNA: TGTGCCAGCAGCTTAAACTCCGGGGATGAGCAGTTCTTC.

The chain has TRBV10-3 and TRBJ1-2, with D tentatively TRBD1 (6 bases). CDR1 is ENHRY and CDR2 is SYGVKD in the germline V gene. CDR3 length equals 13 residues. V gave up 4 bases and J gave up 6 bases, with 12 bases separating them. The CDR3 loop reads CAISGSGEDGYTF. The DNA for the CDR3 is TGTGCCATCAGTGGGTCAGGGGAGGATGGCTACACCTTC.

The J gene is TRBJ1-1, the V gene TRBV28, with D unclear. V lost 4 bases, J lost 5 bases, and 17 bases lay in between. Germline V gives CDR1 MDHEN, CDR2 SYDVKM. This CDR3 has 15 amino acids. The CDR3 loop is CASSWRISRGTEAFF. CDR3 coding DNA: TGTGCCAGCAGTTGGAGGATCTCCCGAGGGACTGAAGCTTTCTTT. Variable domain in full (rest from reference TRBV28 and TRBJ1-1): DVKVTQSSRYLVKRTGEKVFLECVQDMDHENMFWYRQDPGLGLRLIYFSYDVKMKEKGDIPEGYSVSREKKERFSLILESASTNQTSMYLCASSWRISRGTEAFFGQGTRLTVV.

This chain joins TRBV11-1 and TRBJ2-7, with 13 bases that match TRBD2. The length of the CDR3 is 14 residues. Per the germline V gene, CDR1 is SGHAT and CDR2 is FQDESV (reference sequence). J was trimmed by 7 bases and V by 5 bases; bases with no gene match: 5. CDR3 sequence reads: CASSLGLAGVEQYF. DNA for the CDR3: TGTGCCAGCAGCCTCGGACTAGCGGGAGTTGAGCAGTACTTC.

The chain links TRBV3-1 (or the pseudogene TRBV3-2) to TRBJ2-7; D tentatively reads TRBD1 or TRBD2 (5 bases each). This CDR3 is 12 amino acids long. Deletions cut 6 bases from V and 10 bases from J, with 16 bases between. Germline V gene sequence: CDR1 LGHDT, CDR2 YNNKEL (reference sequence). The CDR3, as DNA: TGTGCCAGCAGTGGGGGACCGGGACGCCAGTACTTC. Residues: CASSGGPGRQYF.

V and J are TRBV10-3 and TRBJ2-3; a weak D match, TRBD1 (6 bases). Germline V gene sequence: CDR1 ENHRY, CDR2 SYGVKD. Trimming left V 8 bases short and J 0 bases short, with 15 bases between. The CDR3 has 15 amino acids. CDR3 nucleotide sequence: TGTGCCATCTCCTCTCCGACAGGAAGCACAGATACGCAGTATTTT. It codes for CAISSPTGSTDTQYF.

This chain connects TRBV6-1 to TRBJ1-1; D not certain. V was clipped by 3 bases and J by 3 bases, with 11 bases between them. Germline V gives CDR1 MNHNS, CDR2 SASEGT. The CDR3 extends over 14 amino acids. The chain's CDR3 is CASSETTPDTEAFF. Written as DNA, the CDR3 is TGTGCCAGCAGTGAGACAACGCCCGACACTGAAGCTTTCTTT.

This chain joins TRBV5-1 and TRBJ2-3; possible D gene TRBD2, 6 bases. Trimming cost V 2 bases and J 2 bases, with 9 bases left between them. CDR3 length equals 14 residues. Germline V gene sequence: CDR1 SGHRS, CDR2 YFSETQ. The CDR3 spells CASSFRTNTDTQYF. The CDR3 DNA sequence: TGCGCCAGCAGCTTCAGGACTAACACAGATACGCAGTATTTT.

This clone came up once. The sample holds other DNA sequences that translate to the same CDR3. The chain links TRBV5-4 to TRBJ1-1; D not certain. Germline CDR1 is SGHNT and CDR2 is YYREEE (reference sequence). The CDR3 runs 13 residues. Trimming took 0 bases from V and 1 from J, leaving 4 bases between them. The CDR3 loop reads CASSLAGNTEAFF. The CDR3 DNA reads as TGTGCCAGCAGCTTGGCCGGGAACACTGAAGCTTTCTTT.

This chain connects TRBV19 to TRBJ1-5; 7 bases match TRBD1. The V gene end was trimmed by 5 bases and the J gene end by 4 bases; junction bases not matched to a gene: 5. This CDR3 is built from 14 residues. Germline CDR1 LNHDA, CDR2 SQIVND (reference sequence). CDR3 loop: CASSVGQFNQPQHF. In DNA, the CDR3 is TGTGCCAGTAGTGTGGGACAGTTTAATCAGCCCCAGCATTTT.

The gene calls are TRBV7-3 and TRBJ2-7; either TRBD1 or TRBD2 may supply D (6 bases each). The CDR3 runs to 13 residues. The germline V and J ends were trimmed by 6 bases and 6 bases, with 15 bases remaining between them. Per germline, CDR1 SGHTA and CDR2 FQGTGA. In DNA, the CDR3 is TGTGCCAGCAGTACGGGGGCAGAGGCCGAGCAGTACTTC. Translating it yields CASSTGAEAEQYF.

Turning to this clone: Germline is not matched at one junction end, which may reflect a read error. V is TRBV6-5 and J is TRBJ1-3, with unresolved D. The length of the CDR3 is 13 residues. CDR1 MNHEY and CDR2 SVGAGI come from the germline V gene. The CDR3 loop reads CASGYLDGNTIYF. CDR3 in DNA: TGTGCCAGCGGTTACTTGGACGGAAACACCATATATTTT.

J is TRBJ1-2 and V is TRBV28; a possible D gene is TRBD1 (6 bases). Between the trimmed V and J ends, which lost 5 bases and 2 bases, there was a span of 15 bases. Germline lookup yields CDR1 MDHEN and CDR2 SYDVKM. This CDR3 is 15 amino acids long. As DNA, the CDR3 is TGTGCCAGCAGTGCCTTCTCGGGGGCGAACTATGGCTACACCTTC. It encodes CASSAFSGANYGYTF.